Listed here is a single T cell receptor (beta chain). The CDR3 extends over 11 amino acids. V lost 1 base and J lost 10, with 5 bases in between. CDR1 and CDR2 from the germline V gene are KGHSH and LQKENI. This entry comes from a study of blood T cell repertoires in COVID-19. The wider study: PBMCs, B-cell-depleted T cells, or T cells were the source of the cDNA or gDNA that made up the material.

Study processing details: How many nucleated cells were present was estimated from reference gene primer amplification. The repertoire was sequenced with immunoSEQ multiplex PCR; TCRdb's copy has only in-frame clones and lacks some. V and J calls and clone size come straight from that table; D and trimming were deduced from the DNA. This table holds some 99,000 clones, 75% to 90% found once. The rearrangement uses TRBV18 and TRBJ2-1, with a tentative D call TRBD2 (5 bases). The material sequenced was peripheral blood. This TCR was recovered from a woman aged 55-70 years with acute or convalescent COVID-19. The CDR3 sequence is CASSPQREQFF. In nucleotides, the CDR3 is TGTGCCAGCTCACCACAGCGGGAGCAGTTCTTC.